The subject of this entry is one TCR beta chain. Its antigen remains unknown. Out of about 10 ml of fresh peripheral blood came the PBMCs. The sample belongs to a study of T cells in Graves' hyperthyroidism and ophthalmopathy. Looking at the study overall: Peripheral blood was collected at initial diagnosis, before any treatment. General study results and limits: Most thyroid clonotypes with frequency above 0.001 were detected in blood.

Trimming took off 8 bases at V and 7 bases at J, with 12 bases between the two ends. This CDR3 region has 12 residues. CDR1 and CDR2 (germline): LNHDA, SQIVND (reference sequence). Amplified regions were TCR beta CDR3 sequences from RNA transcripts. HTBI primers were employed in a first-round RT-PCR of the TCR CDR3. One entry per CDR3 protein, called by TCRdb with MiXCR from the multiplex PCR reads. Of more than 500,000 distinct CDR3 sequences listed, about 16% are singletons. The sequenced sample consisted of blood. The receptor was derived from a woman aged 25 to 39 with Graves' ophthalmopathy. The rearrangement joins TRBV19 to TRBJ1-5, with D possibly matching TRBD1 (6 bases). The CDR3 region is CASGGGDQPQHF. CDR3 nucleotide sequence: TGTGCCAGTGGTGGGGGCGACCAGCCCCAGCATTTT.